One and the same sample provided the 18 T cell receptor beta chains below, sequenced in a study of blood T cell repertoires in COVID-19 (TCRdb year 2020). Libraries were built with the immunoSEQ multiplex PCR assay. TCRdb retrieved this table from immuneACCESS and kept in-frame rearrangements only. Not all clones are present; in checked studies, unresolved V genes account for under half, and no reason is known for the remainder. For this sample there are some 490,000 clones; 80% to 90% appear just once. The ten biggest clones cover 3% to 4% of the sample. The specimen sequenced was peripheral blood. The receptors originated from a human donor in a cohort sampled during active COVID-19.

The chain has TRBV7-3 and TRBJ2-2, with no clear D. The CDR3 sequence is 15 residues long. Looked up from germline, CDR1 is SGHTA and CDR2 is FQGTGA. The V end was cut by 0 bases, the J end by 0 bases, with 5 bases between. As DNA, the CDR3 is TGTGCCAGCAGCTTAACCTCGTCGAACACCGGGGAGCTGTTTTTT. Amino acids: CASSLTSSNTGELFF.

Regarding this clone: In the same sample, other DNA sequences code for this CDR3. The rearrangement uses TRBV18 and TRBJ2-7; TRBD2 aligns across 14 bases. CDR3 length: 15 residues. The V gene's germline CDR1 is KGHSH and CDR2 LQKENI. Trimming cost V 3 bases and J 3 bases; bases outside gene matches: 1. CDR3 loop: CASSPGTSGSYEQYF. The CDR3 DNA is TGTGCCAGCTCACCCGGGACTAGCGGGAGCTACGAGCAGTACTTC.

The CDR3 DNA sequence: TGTGCCAGCAGGGAAGGGGGAAGTGGAAACACCATATATTTT. Translated, it gives CASREGGSGNTIYF. The chain is built from TRBV9 and TRBJ1-3, with D possibly TRBD1 on 6 matching bases. The CDR3 loop spans 14 amino acids. CDR1 is SGDLS, CDR2 YYNGEE, per germline. Trimming pared 5 bases from V and 3 bases from J, leaving 12 bases between.

This clone showed up many times. CDR3 bases: TGTGCCTGCCGATGGGCGAGCAATCAGCCCCAGCATTTT. Translating it yields CACRWASNQPQHF. The V call is TRBV28, the J call TRBJ1-5; no clear D gene. This CDR3 is 13 amino acids long. Germline CDR1 and CDR2: MDHEN and SYDVKM. Deletions cut 11 bases from V and 1 base from J, with 12 bases between.

The rearrangement links TRBV5-1 to TRBJ2-3, with a weak D call TRBD2 (7 bases). The V gene's germline CDR1 is SGHRS and CDR2 YFSETQ. The CDR3 is 14 amino acids. Trimming pared 6 bases from V and 5 bases from J, leaving 16 bases between. The CDR3 region has the DNA TGCGCCAGCACCCGTGGGGGGGCTGGAGATACGCAGTATTTT. Translated, it gives CASTRGGAGDTQYF.

This clone came up once. The chain combines TRBV12-3 or TRBV12-4 with TRBJ2-1, with 7 bases identical to TRBD2. With 6 bases clipped from V and 10 bases from J, the junction kept 9 bases outside the gene matches. This CDR3 has 13 residues. CDR3 amino acids: CASSPGEGLEQFF. CDR3 bases: TGTGCCAGCAGCCCCGGGGAGGGACTGGAGCAGTTCTTC.

This clone was seen a handful of times. The chain carries TRBV9 and TRBJ1-1; D uncertain. The CDR3 spans 13 residues. Germline assignment: CDR1 SGDLS and CDR2 YYNGEE. With 5 bases removed from V and 4 bases from J, the gap between germline ends came to 12 bases. The CDR3 bases are TGTGCCAGCAGTACTACTTGGCTCACTGAAGCTTTCTTT. It yields the protein CASSTTWLTEAFF.

For the CDR3, the DNA is TGCAGTGCTAGTCCTGACAGGGAGCACAACGAGCAGTACTTC. Its protein is CSASPDREHNEQYF. The gene calls are TRBV20-1 and TRBJ2-7; 7 nucleotides agree with TRBD1. V was pared by 3 bases and J by 5 bases, with 10 bases of the junction left unmatched. CDR1 is DFQATT, CDR2 SNEGSKA, per germline (reference sequence). The CDR3 extends over 14 amino acids.

This clone came up once. The V call is TRBV7-9, the J call TRBJ1-2; 7 bases align to TRBD1. The CDR3 totals 13 residues. The V segment lost 8 bases and the J segment 2 bases; nucleotides outside the gene matches: 5. The germline gives CDR1 SEHNR, CDR2 FQNEAQ (reference sequence). The CDR3 DNA reads TGTGCCAGCGTAGACAGGGTCAACTATGGCTACACCTTC. Its translation is CASVDRVNYGYTF.

The chain uses TRBV7-3 and TRBJ2-2, with D perhaps TRBD1 (6 bases). Germline CDR1 SGHTA, CDR2 FQGTGA. The CDR3 loop spans 15 amino acids. V was clipped by 5 bases and J by 1 base, with 11 bases between them. The CDR3 nucleotides read TGTGCCAGCAGCCAGGGACAATGGAACACCGGGGAGCTGTTTTTT. Encoded protein: CASSQGQWNTGELFF.

J is TRBJ2-1 and V is TRBV28; D is uncertain. This CDR3 is 13 amino acids long. Looked up from germline, CDR1 is MDHEN and CDR2 is SYDVKM. The V gene lost 6 bases and the J gene lost 0 bases, with 6 bases spanning the gap. CDR3 sequence (DNA): TGTGCCAGCAGGAAGAGCTCCTACAATGAGCAGTTCTTC. Amino acid sequence: CASRKSSYNEQFF.

The rearrangement joins TRBV11-2 to TRBJ2-2; TRBD1 matches 7 bases. Germline-derived CDR1 and CDR2 are SGHAT and FQNNGV. This CDR3 has 20 amino acids. Trimming at V came to 0 bases and at J to 2 bases, leaving 15 bases not matched to a gene. The CDR3 here is CASSLDPSLVDRRNTGELFF. As DNA, the CDR3 is TGTGCCAGCAGCTTAGATCCCTCGTTAGTGGACAGGAGAAACACCGGGGAGCTGTTTTTT.

The chain has TRBV4-1 and TRBJ2-1; no firm D call. The CDR3 is made up of 16 amino acids. The V end lost 0 bases, the J end lost 1 base, and 10 bases lay between the germline ends. Germline V lookup: CDR1 MGHRA, CDR2 YSYEKL. The CDR3 DNA sequence: TGCGCCAGCAGCCAAGATCGGGTCGGTTCCTACAATGAGCAGTTCTTC. Its protein product is CASSQDRVGSYNEQFF.

The V gene is TRBV3-1 (or the pseudogene TRBV3-2), the J gene TRBJ2-1; 12 nucleotides line up with TRBD2. The V and J ends lost 4 bases and 5 bases, in that order; junction bases with no gene match: 6. Germline assignment: CDR1 LGHDT and CDR2 YNNKEL (reference sequence). The CDR3 totals 16 residues. CDR3 loop: CASSRWTSGADNEQFF. The CDR3 bases are TGTGCCAGCAGCCGCTGGACTAGCGGGGCCGACAATGAGCAGTTCTTC.

The chain is built from TRBV7-9 and TRBJ2-1; D is possibly TRBD2 (6 bases). CDR3 length equals 14 residues. CDR1 is SEHNR and CDR2 is FQNEAQ in the germline V gene (reference sequence). The V and J ends lost 1 base and 5 bases respectively, with 9 bases between them. The CDR3, as DNA: TGTGCCAGCAGCTTAGGGGGACTCAACAATGAGCAGTTCTTC. This gives the protein CASSLGGLNNEQFF. The full variable domain, rest sourced from reference TRBV7-9 and TRBJ2-1, is DTGVSQNPRHKITKRGQNVTFRCDPISEHNRLYWYRQTLGQGPEFLTYFQNEAQLEKSRLLSDRFSAERPKGSFSTLEIQRTEQGDSAMYLCASSLGGLNNEQFFGPGTRLTVL.

The sample holds one count of this clone. This chain links TRBV6-5 with TRBJ2-2; possibly TRBD1 for D (6 bases). V dropped 7 bases and J dropped 5 bases, with 14 bases sitting between them. CDR3 size: 14 residues. Looked up from germline, CDR1 is MNHEY and CDR2 is SVGAGI. This chain's CDR3 is CASITRDTTGELFF. CDR3 sequence (DNA): TGTGCCAGCATCACCCGGGACACGACCGGGGAGCTGTTTTTT.

This chain links TRBV4-1 with TRBJ1-5; possible D gene TRBD1, 5 bases. The V gene's germline CDR1 is MGHRA and CDR2 YSYEKL. The ends were cut back, 1 base at V and 1 base at J, with 17 bases in the middle. There are 18 residues in the CDR3. CDR3 coding DNA: TGCGCCAGCAGCCAAGGAGTGGGGCACACCGGGAGCAATCAGCCCCAGCATTTT. It yields the protein CASSQGVGHTGSNQPQHF.

The chain links TRBV20-1 to TRBJ2-3; a possible D gene is TRBD2 (7 bases). The V gene's germline CDR1 is DFQATT and CDR2 SNEGSKA (reference sequence). Trimming pared 3 bases from V and 3 bases from J, leaving 19 bases between. The length of the CDR3 is 16 residues. The CDR3: CSASWGRGLVTDTQYF. The DNA of the CDR3 is TGCAGTGCTAGTTGGGGGCGGGGGCTGGTGACAGATACGCAGTATTTT.